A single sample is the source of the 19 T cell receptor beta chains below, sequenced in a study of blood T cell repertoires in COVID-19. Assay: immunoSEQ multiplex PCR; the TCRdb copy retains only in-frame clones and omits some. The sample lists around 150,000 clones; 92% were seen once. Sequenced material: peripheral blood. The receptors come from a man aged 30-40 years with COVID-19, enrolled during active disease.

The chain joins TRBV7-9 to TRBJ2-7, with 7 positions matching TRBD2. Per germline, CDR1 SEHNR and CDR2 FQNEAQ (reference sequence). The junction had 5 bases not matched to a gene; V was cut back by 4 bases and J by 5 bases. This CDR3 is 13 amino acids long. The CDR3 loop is CASSWAGVNEQYF. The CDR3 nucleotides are TGTGCCAGCAGCTGGGCGGGGGTAAACGAGCAGTACTTC.

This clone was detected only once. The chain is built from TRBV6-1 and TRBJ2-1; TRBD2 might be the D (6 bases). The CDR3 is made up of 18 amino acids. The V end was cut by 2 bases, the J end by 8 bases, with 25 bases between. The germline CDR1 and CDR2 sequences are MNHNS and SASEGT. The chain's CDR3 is CASSEFGGAGGEVYEQFF. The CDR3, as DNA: TGTGCCAGCAGTGAATTTGGGGGAGCAGGCGGGGAGGTTTATGAGCAGTTCTTC.

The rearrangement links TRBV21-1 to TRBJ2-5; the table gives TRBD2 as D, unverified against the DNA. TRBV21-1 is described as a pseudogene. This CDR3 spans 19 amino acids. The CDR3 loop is CASSNRTSGSFEYKETQYF. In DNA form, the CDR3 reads TGTGCCAGCAGCAATAGGACTAGCGGGAGTTTTGAATATAAGGAGACCCAGTACTTC.

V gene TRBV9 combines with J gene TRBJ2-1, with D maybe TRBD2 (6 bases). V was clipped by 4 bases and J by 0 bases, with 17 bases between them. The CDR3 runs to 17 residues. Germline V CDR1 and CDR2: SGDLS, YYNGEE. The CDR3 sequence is CASSPRGAGSSYNEQFF. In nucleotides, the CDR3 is TGTGCCAGCAGCCCGCGAGGAGCGGGCAGCTCCTACAATGAGCAGTTCTTC.

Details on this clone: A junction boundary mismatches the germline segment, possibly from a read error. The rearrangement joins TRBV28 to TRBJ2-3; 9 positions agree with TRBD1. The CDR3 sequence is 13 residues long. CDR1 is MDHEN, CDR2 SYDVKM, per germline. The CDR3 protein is CASSITGDRVSLF. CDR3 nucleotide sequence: TGTGCCAGCAGTATAACCGGGGACAGGGTCAGCCTTTTT.

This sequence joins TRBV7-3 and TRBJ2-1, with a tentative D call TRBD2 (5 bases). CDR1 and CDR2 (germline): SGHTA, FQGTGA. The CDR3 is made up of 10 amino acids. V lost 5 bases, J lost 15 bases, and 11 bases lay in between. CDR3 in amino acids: CASSRRLWFF. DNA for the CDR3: TGTGCCAGCAGCAGGAGGCTTTGGTTCTTC. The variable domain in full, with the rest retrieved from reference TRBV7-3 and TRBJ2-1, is GAGVSQTPSNKVTEKGKYVELRCDPISGHTALYWYRQSLGQGPEFLIYFQGTGAADDSGLPNDRFFAVRPEGSVSTLKIQRTERGDSAVYLCASSRRLWFFGPGTRLTVL.

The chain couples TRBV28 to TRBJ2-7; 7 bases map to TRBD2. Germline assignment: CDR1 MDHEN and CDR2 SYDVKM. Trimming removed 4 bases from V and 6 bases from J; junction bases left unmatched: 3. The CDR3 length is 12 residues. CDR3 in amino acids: CASSYTGGEQYF. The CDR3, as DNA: TGTGCCAGCAGTTATACGGGGGGCGAGCAGTACTTC.

The DNA of the CDR3 is TGTGCCAGCACTAAACAGGGGGCGAGCGAGACCCAGTACTTC. Translating gives CASTKQGASETQYF. The rearrangement links TRBV2 to TRBJ2-5, with 9 positions matching TRBD1. This CDR3 comprises 14 residues. Germline values: CDR1 SNHLY, CDR2 FYNNEI. V was pared by 7 bases and J by 5 bases, with 8 bases of the junction left unmatched.

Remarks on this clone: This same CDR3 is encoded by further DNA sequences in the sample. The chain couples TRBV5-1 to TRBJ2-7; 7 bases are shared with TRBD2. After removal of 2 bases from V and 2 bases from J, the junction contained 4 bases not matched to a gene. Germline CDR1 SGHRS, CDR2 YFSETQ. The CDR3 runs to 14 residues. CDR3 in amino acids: CASSFGGGTYEQYF. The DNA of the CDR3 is TGCGCCAGCAGCTTTGGCGGGGGTACCTACGAGCAGTACTTC.

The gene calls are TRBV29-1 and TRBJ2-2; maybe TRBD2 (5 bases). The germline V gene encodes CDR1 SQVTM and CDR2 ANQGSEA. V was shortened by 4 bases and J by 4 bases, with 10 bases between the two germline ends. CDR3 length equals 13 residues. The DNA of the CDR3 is TGCAGCGTTGGCCTAGCCTCCACCGGGGAGCTGTTTTTT. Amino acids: CSVGLASTGELFF.

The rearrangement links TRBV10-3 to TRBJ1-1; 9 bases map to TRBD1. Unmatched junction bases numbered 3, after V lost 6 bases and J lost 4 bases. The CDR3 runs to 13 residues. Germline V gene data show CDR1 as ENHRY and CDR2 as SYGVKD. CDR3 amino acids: CAIRTQGATEAFF. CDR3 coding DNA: TGTGCCATCAGGACACAGGGGGCCACTGAAGCTTTCTTT.

The CDR3 DNA sequence: TGTGCCATCAGTGATCAGACAGGGCTGGTTGGAAACACCATATATTTT. Translated, it gives CAISDQTGLVGNTIYF. The V gene is TRBV10-3, the J gene TRBJ1-3, with TRBD1 matching 7 bases. The CDR3 consists of 16 residues. The junction had 8 bases not matched to a gene; V was cut back by 3 bases and J by 3 bases. CDR1 is ENHRY, CDR2 SYGVKD, per germline.

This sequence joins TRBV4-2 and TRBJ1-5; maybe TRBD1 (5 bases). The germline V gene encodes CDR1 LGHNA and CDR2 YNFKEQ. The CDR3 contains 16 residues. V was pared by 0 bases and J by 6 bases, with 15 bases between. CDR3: CASSQDFGGIGQPQHF. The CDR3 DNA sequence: TGTGCCAGCAGCCAAGATTTCGGGGGGATTGGTCAGCCCCAGCATTTT.

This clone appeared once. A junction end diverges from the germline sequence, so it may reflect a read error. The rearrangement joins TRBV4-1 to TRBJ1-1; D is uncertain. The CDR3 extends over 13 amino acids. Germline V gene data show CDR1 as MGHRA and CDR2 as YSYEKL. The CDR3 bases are TGCGCCAGCAGACAAGTCTTTTACACTGAAGCTTTCTTT. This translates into CASRQVFYTEAFF.

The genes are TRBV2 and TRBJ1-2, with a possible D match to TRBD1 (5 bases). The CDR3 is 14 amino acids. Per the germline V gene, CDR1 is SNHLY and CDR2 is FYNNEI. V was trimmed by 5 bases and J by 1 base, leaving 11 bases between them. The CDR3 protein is CASSPLGLNYGYTF. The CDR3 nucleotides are TGTGCCAGCAGTCCGTTGGGACTTAACTATGGCTACACCTTC.

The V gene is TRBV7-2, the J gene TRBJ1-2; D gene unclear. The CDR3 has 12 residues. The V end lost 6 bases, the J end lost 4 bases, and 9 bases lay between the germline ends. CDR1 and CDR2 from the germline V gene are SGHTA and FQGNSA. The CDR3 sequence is CASSRPGYGYTF. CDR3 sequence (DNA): TGTGCCAGCAGTCGGCCGGGCTATGGCTACACCTTC.

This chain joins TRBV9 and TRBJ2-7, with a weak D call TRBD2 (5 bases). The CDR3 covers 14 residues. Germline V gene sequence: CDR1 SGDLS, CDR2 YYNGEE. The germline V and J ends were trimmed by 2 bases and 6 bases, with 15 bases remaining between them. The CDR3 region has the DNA TGTGCCAGCAGCGTCGGGGTACTAATATCCGAGCAGTACTTC. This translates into CASSVGVLISEQYF. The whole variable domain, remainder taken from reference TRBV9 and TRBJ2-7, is DSGVTQTPKHLITATGQRVTLRCSPRSGDLSVYWYQQSLDQGLQFLIQYYNGEERAKGNILERFSAQQFPDLHSELNLSSLELGDSALYFCASSVGVLISEQYFGPGTRLTVT.

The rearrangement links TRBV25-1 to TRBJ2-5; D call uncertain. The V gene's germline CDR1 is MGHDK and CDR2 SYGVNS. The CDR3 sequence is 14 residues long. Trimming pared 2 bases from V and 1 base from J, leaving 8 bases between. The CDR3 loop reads CASSEPYFQETQYF. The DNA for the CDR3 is TGTGCCAGCAGTGAACCGTATTTCCAAGAGACCCAGTACTTC.

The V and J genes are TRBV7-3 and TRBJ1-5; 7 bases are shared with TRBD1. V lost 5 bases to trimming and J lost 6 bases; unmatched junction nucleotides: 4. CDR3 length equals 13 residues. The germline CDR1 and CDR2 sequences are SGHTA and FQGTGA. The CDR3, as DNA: TGTGCCAGCAGCACAGGGGACGGTCAGCCCCAGCATTTT. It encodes CASSTGDGQPQHF.